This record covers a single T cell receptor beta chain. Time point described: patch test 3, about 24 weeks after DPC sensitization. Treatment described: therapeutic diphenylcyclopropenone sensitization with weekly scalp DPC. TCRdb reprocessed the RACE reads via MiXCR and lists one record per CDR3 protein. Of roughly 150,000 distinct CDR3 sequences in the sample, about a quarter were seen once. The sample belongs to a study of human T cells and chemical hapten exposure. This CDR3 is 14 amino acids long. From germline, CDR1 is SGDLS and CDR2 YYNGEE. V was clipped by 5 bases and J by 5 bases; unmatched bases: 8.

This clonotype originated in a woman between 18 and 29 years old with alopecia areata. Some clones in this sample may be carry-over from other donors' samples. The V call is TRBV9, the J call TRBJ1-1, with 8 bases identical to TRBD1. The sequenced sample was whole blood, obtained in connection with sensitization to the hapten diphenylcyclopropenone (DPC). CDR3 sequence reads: CASSAQGAITEAFF. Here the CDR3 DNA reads TGTGCCAGCAGTGCTCAGGGGGCGATTACTGAAGCTTTCTTT.